These 8 T cell receptor beta chains share one sample of origin, sequenced in a study of blood T cell repertoires in COVID-19. TCRdb's table, derived via immunoSEQ multiplex PCR, lists solely in-frame clones and lacks some. Of 200,000 to 250,000 clones listed, roughly 88% were seen once; the top ten hold about 15%. Sequencing used PBMCs or T cells enriched from blood (not recorded which). The origin of the receptors is a woman aged 50 to 60 with acute COVID-19.

The CDR3 nucleotides read TGTGCCAGCTCAGCCAGACATGGGACAGCTGGAAACACCATATATTTT. The encoded protein is CASSARHGTAGNTIYF. The chain links TRBV18 to TRBJ1-3, with 7 positions matching TRBD1. Unmatched junction bases numbered 9, after V lost 5 bases and J lost 2 bases. Germline V lookup: CDR1 KGHSH, CDR2 LQKENI. This CDR3 has 16 amino acids.

The chain couples TRBV28 to TRBJ2-7, with D uncertain. V lost 4 bases and J lost 7, with 14 bases in between. The length of the CDR3 is 13 residues. Germline CDR1 and CDR2: MDHEN and SYDVKM. DNA for the CDR3: TGTGCCAGCAGTTGGCCTCAGGCAAGGGAGCAGTACTTC. Translated, it gives CASSWPQAREQYF.

The chain carries TRBV20-1 and TRBJ1-5, with D uncertain. The CDR3 runs 14 residues. Germline CDR1 reads DFQATT; CDR2 reads SNEGSKA (reference sequence). The V end was cut by 3 bases, the J end by 1 base, with 10 bases between. The CDR3 loop is CSASFQASNQPQHF. For the CDR3, the DNA is TGCAGTGCTAGTTTCCAGGCAAGCAATCAGCCCCAGCATTTT.

V and J are TRBV28 and TRBJ2-7; possibly TRBD2 for D (5 bases). The CDR3 contains 14 residues. The germline V gene has CDR1 MDHEN and CDR2 SYDVKM. V was clipped by 6 bases and J by 4 bases, with 16 bases between them. CDR3 region: CASRRVDGWYEQYF. In DNA, the CDR3 is TGTGCCAGCAGGAGGGTGGACGGATGGTACGAGCAGTACTTC.

V is TRBV19 and J is TRBJ2-2; 9 bases align to TRBD2. The CDR3 runs 16 residues. Germline V gene lookup returns CDR1 LNHDA and CDR2 SQIVND (reference sequence). V lost 7 bases to trimming and J lost 1 base; unmatched junction nucleotides: 7. CDR3 loop: CASISGAGGNTGELFF. CDR3 sequence (DNA): TGTGCCAGTATTTCAGGAGCGGGAGGGAACACCGGGGAGCTGTTTTTT.

About this clone itself: A junction end diverges from the germline sequence, so it may reflect a read error. The chain recombines TRBV6-4 with TRBJ2-1, with 13 nucleotides matching TRBD2. The CDR3 consists of 12 residues. Germline values: CDR1 MRHNA, CDR2 SNTAGT. For the CDR3, the DNA is TGTGCCAGCAGTGGAACTAGCGGGAGGGTAATCTTC. It codes for CASSGTSGRVIF.

The chain uses TRBV5-4 and TRBJ2-2; D not certain. Trimming cost V 5 bases and J 5 bases, with 16 bases left between them. The CDR3 is made up of 15 amino acids. From germline, CDR1 is SGHNT and CDR2 YYREEE (reference sequence). Here the CDR3 DNA reads TGTGCCAGCAGAGATAGAGGTGGTGGTACCGGGGAGCTGTTTTTT. Its translation is CASRDRGGGTGELFF. The full variable domain, in which reference TRBV5-4 and TRBJ2-2 provide the parts outside the CDR3, is ETGVTQSPTHLIKTRGQQVTLRCSSQSGHNTVSWYQQALGQGPQFIFQYYREEENGRGNFPPRFSGLQFPNYSSELNVNALELDDSALYLCASRDRGGGTGELFFGEGSRLTVL.

This chain links TRBV12-3 or TRBV12-4 with TRBJ2-5, with 7 bases that match TRBD2. The CDR3 sequence is 13 residues long. The J segment lost 4 bases and the V segment lost 3 bases, leaving 2 bases of the junction unmatched. The CDR3 loop reads CASSLGGGETQYF. The CDR3 nucleotides read TGTGCCAGCAGTTTGGGGGGGGGAGAGACCCAGTACTTC.